These T cell receptor beta chains were read from a single sample in a study of T cell clones after liver transplantation. The method was immunoSEQ multiplex PCR; TCRdb's version includes in-frame clones alone and lacks a portion of them. The sample consists of some 120,000 clones, roughly nine tenths of them appearing once. The sample in question was CD4+ T cells from blood, obtained 12 months after liver transplant. The receptors shown here come from a human patient who received a liver transplant. Some T cells may be supplied by the graft donor. The CDR3 runs from the conserved cysteine through the conserved F or W. The order of the fields is V gene, D gene, J gene, clone size, CDR3 DNA, CDR3 protein. A D gene is named only where the DNA matches it firmly. Size is stated for part of the rows, as once, few or many counts, or as a class when the clone is expanded.

TRBV28	-	TRBJ2-5	-	TGTGCCAGCAGTTTGAGCCTCCAAAAGACCCAGTACTTC	CASSLSLQKTQYF
TRBV5-1	-	TRBJ2-2	-	TGCGCCAGCAGCCGGACGGCACCGAACACCGGGGAGCTGTTTTTT	CASSRTAPNTGELFF
TRBV6-5	-	TRBJ2-1	-	TGTGCCAGCAGCTTTCTAGCGAGCTCCTACAATGAGCAGTTCTTC	CASSFLASSYNEQFF
TRBV10-2	TRBD2	TRBJ2-7	-	TGCGCCAGCAAGACTAGCGGACCCTACGAGCAGTACTTC	CASKTSGPYEQYF
TRBV7-2	TRBD2	TRBJ2-2	-	TGTGCCAGCAGCTTAGCGTCCGCTCGCCCAGCGGGGGACAGGGAGCTGTTTTTT	CASSLASARPAGDRELFF
TRBV27	TRBD1	TRBJ2-7	-	TGTGCCAGCAGTAAACAGGGGGTCCCCTACGAGCAGTACTTC	CASSKQGVPYEQYF
TRBV7-2	TRBD1	TRBJ2-6	-	TGTGCCAGCAGCTTTACCGGGACAGGGAGCTCTGGGGCCAACGTCCTGACTTTC	CASSFTGTGSSGANVLTF
TRBV6-1	-	TRBJ2-2	-	TGTGCCAGCAGCCCAACAGGTTTTTCCGGGGAGCTGTTTTTT	CASSPTGFSGELFF
TRBV7-6	-	TRBJ2-7	-	TGTGCCAGCAGCTTATCCCCGGACAGATCCTACGAGCAGTACTTC	CASSLSPDRSYEQYF
TRBV18	TRBD2	TRBJ2-1	once	TGTGCCAGCTCACCCCAGCCGGGACTAGAGGACGATGAGCAGTTCTTC	CASSPQPGLEDDEQFF
TRBV7-6	TRBD2	TRBJ2-1	-	TGTGCCAGCAGCCCGCCCCACGGGACTAGCGGGGCTAATGAGCAGTTCTTC	CASSPPHGTSGANEQFF
TRBV5-1	TRBD2	TRBJ2-1	-	TGCGCCAGCAGCTTCGGACTAGCGGGAGGGGATGAGCAGTTCTTC	CASSFGLAGGDEQFF
TRBV11-3	TRBD1	TRBJ2-3	-	TGTGCCAGCAGCCCTAGGGCAGGGGGCTCCCTAGATACGCAGTATTTT	CASSPRAGGSLDTQYF
TRBV27	-	TRBJ2-7	-	TGTGCCAGCAGTTTGGTTTCGGTCCTTGGCGAGCAGTACTTC	CASSLVSVLGEQYF
TRBV7-3	-	TRBJ1-2	-	TGTGCCAGCAGCCCGAGTTTGGCGGTGGGTGGCTACACCTTC	CASSPSLAVGGYTF
TRBV5-1	-	TRBJ2-7	-	TGCGCCAGCAGCTTCTTGGGGCAGTACTTC	CASSFLGQYF
TRBV9	TRBD1	TRBJ2-3	-	TGTGCCAGCAGCGTCGGGACAGGGACTACAGATACGCAGTATTTT	CASSVGTGTTDTQYF
TRBV6-5	-	TRBJ1-2	-	TGTGCCAGCAGTCCCCGGGAGGGGACCTATGGCTACACCTTC	CASSPREGTYGYTF
TRBV28	TRBD2	TRBJ2-7	once	TGTGCCAGCAGTTCACAAATTCCGGGACTAGATGCTTACGAGCAGTACTTC	CASSSQIPGLDAYEQYF
TRBV18	-	TRBJ1-1	-	TGTGCCAGCTCAACGGCAGAAACGAACACTGAAGCTTTCTTT	CASSTAETNTEAFF
TRBV18	TRBD1	TRBJ2-2	-	TGTGCCAGCTCCCCAGCCCCTGGGACAGGGGTCACCGGGGAGCTGTTTTTT	CASSPAPGTGVTGELFF
TRBV6-6	-	TRBJ2-5	-	TGTGCCAGCAGTTACTCAGGGGTCGGTACGGAGACCCAGTACTTC	CASSYSGVGTETQYF
TRBV11-2	-	TRBJ2-4	-	TGTGCCAGCACCTATAGCTCAACGGACCCAAACATTCAGTACTTC	CASTYSSTDPNIQYF
TRBV29-1	TRBD2	TRBJ2-1	once	TGCAGCGTTGAAGACCCGACGGGACTAGCGGGAGTCAATGAGCAGTTCTTC	CSVEDPTGLAGVNEQFF
TRBV5-6	-	TRBJ2-7	-	TGTGCCAGCAGCTTGGATTACGAGCAGTACTTC	CASSLDYEQYF
TRBV19	-	TRBJ1-5	-	TGTGCCAGTAGTACAGCTAGCAATCAGCCCCAGCATTTT	CASSTASNQPQHF
TRBV19	-	TRBJ1-5	-	TGTGCCAGTAGTCAAGGGCCCTCTAGCAATCAGCCCCAGCATTTT	CASSQGPSSNQPQHF
TRBV29-1	-	TRBJ2-2	-	TGCAGCGTGGACAGTGCGAACACCGGGGAGCTGTTTTTT	CSVDSANTGELFF